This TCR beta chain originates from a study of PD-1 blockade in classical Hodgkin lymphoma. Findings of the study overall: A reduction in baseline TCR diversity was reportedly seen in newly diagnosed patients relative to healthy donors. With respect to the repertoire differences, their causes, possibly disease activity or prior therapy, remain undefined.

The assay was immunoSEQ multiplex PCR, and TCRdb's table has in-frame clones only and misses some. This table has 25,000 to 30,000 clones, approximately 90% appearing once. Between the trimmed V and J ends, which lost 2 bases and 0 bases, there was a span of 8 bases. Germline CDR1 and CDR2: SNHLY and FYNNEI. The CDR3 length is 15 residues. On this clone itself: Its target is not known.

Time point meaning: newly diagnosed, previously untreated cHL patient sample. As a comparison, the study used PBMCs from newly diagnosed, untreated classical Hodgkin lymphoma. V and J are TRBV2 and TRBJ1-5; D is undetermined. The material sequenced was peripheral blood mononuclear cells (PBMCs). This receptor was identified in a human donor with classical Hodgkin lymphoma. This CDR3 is CASSESQNSNQPQHF. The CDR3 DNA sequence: TGTGCCAGCAGTGAAAGCCAGAATAGCAATCAGCCCCAGCATTTT.